This T cell receptor beta chain was identified in a study of Graves' ophthalmopathy and Graves' hyperthyroidism. The study's findings and limits: Appearing in blood as well were most expanded thyroid clonotypes above 0.001 frequency.

Orbital computed tomography, thyroid ultrasound, TRAb, serum thyroxine and clinical symptoms formed the basis of diagnosis. Regarding this clonotype: Its cognate antigen is unknown.

Using RNA transcripts, the TCR beta CDR3 regions were amplified. After a first-round RT-PCR with HTBI primers, a second-round multiplex PCR was run. One entry per CDR3 protein, called by TCRdb with MiXCR from the multiplex PCR reads. Of over 150,000 distinct CDR3 sequences listed, 30% to 45% were seen once; the top ten hold 4.5% to 6%. This CDR3 has 13 amino acids. V was clipped by 7 bases and J by 2 bases; unmatched bases: 4. Germline CDR1 is MNHEY and CDR2 is SMNVEV (reference sequence). Sequenced material: peripheral blood. The sequence was obtained from a woman aged 40-49 years with Graves' ophthalmopathy. This sequence joins TRBV27 and TRBJ2-5; 7 nucleotides match TRBD2. CDR3 protein: CASTREGQETQYF. CDR3 DNA: TGTGCCAGCACCAGGGAGGGACAAGAGACCCAGTACTTC.